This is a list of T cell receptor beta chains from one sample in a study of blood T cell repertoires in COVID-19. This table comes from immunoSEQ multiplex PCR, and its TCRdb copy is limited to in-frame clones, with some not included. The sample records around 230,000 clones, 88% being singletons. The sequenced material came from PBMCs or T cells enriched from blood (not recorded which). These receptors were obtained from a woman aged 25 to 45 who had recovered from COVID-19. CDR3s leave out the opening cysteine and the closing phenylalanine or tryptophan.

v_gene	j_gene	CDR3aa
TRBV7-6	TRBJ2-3	ASSNRLRTDTQY
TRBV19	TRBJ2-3	ASSIRQGSSTDTQY
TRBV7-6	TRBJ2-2	ASSFITGRVTGELF
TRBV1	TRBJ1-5	TSSRETYSNQPQH
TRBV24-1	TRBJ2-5	ATSDPGEGQETQY
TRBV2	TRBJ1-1	ASSAMTGGANTEAF
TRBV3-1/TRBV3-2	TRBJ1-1	ASSQEWTGGTEAF
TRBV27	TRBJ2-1	ASSLGAGAASYNEQF
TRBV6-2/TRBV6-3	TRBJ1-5	ASSYSNRANQPQH
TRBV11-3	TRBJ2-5	ASSLEGGETQY
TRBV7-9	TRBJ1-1	ASSLAPTFEAF